This paragraph reports one T cell receptor (beta chain). The antigen is not known. This may be a read error, as it is one base from a much larger clone. One entry per CDR3 protein, called by TCRdb with MiXCR from the 5' RACE reads. The sample contains approximately 500,000 distinct CDR3 sequences, over 9.5% of which appear only once. The data belong to a study of CD8 T cells in ankylosing spondylitis. Germline values: CDR1 SGHRS, CDR2 YFSETQ. The CDR3 is 13 residues long. The trim removed 3 bases at V and 8 bases at J, leaving 1 base unmatched. Study results and limitations: A TCR beta motif of about eight highly homologous variants appeared characteristic of ankylosing spondylitis blood.

Sample: blood, either unsorted or a sorted T cell fraction (not recorded which). The receptor was derived from a male donor with ankylosing spondylitis. This chain joins TRBV5-1 and TRBJ2-4; 11 nucleotides match TRBD1. CDR3 coding DNA: TGCGCCAGCAGCTGGGACAGGGGGGACATTCAGTACTTC. Its protein is CASSWDRGDIQYF.